The 21 T cell receptor beta chains below come from one sample, sequenced in a study of naive and memory T cell subsets (dated by TCRdb to about 2017). Using 3' ligation of a UMI-containing oligonucleotide to TCR cDNA, the study laid out a robust and sensitive protocol to amplify, sequence and analyze TCRs. Library construction relied on 5' RACE. The sequencer was an Illumina MiSeq. The ligated cDNA was amplified in four rounds of PCR with nested alpha and beta constant region primers together with the SP2 primer. In-frame beta chains were kept once TCRdb had trimmed the public reads at Q25 with fastp and called clones with MiXCR. CDR3 protein duplicates are merged, each entry listing the most common genes and DNA. This sample lists more than 45,000 distinct CDR3 sequences; roughly 7% were detected once. Clones ranked in the top ten supply 9% to 10% of the sample. These receptors came from a male donor in good health.

This clonotype was seen at least ten times. The chain carries TRBV5-1 and TRBJ2-2; 15 bases align to TRBD2. The V gene's germline CDR1 is SGHRS and CDR2 YFSETQ. The CDR3 is 18 amino acids. J lost 0 bases, V lost 3 bases, and 3 bases had no gene match. The CDR3 loop is CASSSGLAGGPNTGELFF. The CDR3 DNA follows: TGCGCCAGCAGCTCGGGACTAGCGGGGGGACCGAACACCGGGGAGCTGTTTTTT.

This clonotype was recorded at least ten times. The genes are TRBV2 and TRBJ2-4; TRBD1 agrees at 7 bases. Germline values: CDR1 SNHLY, CDR2 FYNNEI. J lost 8 bases, V lost 6 bases, and 10 bases had no gene match. The CDR3 runs 14 residues. CDR3 residues: CASSTYTGADIQYF. In DNA, the CDR3 is TGTGCCAGCAGCACATACACAGGGGCTGACATTCAGTACTTC.

Concerning this clonotype: Given a much more abundant clone one base away, this may be a read error. This chain links TRBV12-3 or TRBV12-4 with TRBJ2-1, with a weak D call TRBD2 (6 bases). The CDR3 consists of 15 residues. The CDR3 is CASSLYGGSYNEQIF. The CDR3 nucleotides read TGTGCCAGCAGTTTATATGGGGGGTCCTACAATGAGCAGATCTTC.

This clonotype turned up a few times. This chain uses TRBV5-1 with TRBJ1-5, with D unclear. Germline V gives CDR1 SGHRS, CDR2 YFSETQ. This CDR3 spans 13 amino acids. V lost 4 bases and J 3 bases, leaving 8 bases between the germline ends. CDR3 protein: CASSRGDNQPQHF. Here the CDR3 DNA reads TGCGCCAGCAGCCGTGGGGACAATCAGCCCCAGCATTTT.

This clonotype was detected ten times or more. Mismatch with germline at one junction end may stem from a read error. The J gene is TRBJ2-4, the V gene TRBV12-3 or TRBV12-4; no definite D call. The CDR3 extends over 12 amino acids. Here the CDR3 reads CASSLAKNIQYF. The CDR3 region has the DNA TGTGCCAGCAGTCTAGCCAAAAACATTCAGTACTTC.

The J gene is TRBJ2-3, the V gene TRBV6-7; TRBD2 matches at 10 bases. TRBV6-7 is given ORF status, its function remaining uncertain. V lost 0 bases, J lost 2 bases, and 5 bases stayed unmatched. This CDR3 region has 17 residues. CDR3 region: CASSYSAGGRNTDTQYF. In DNA, the CDR3 is TGTGCCAGCAGTTACTCAGCGGGAGGGAGAAACACAGATACGCAGTATTTT.

The chain recombines TRBV29-1 with TRBJ2-2, with TRBD1 matching over 8 bases. In germline, CDR1 is SQVTM, CDR2 ANQGSEA. V trimming: 7 bases; J trimming: 6 bases; junction bases outside the gene matches: 13. The CDR3 contains 15 residues. The CDR3 DNA follows: TGCAGCGGGATGCAGGGGGCCTCGGTGTCCGGGGAGCTGTTTTTT. Amino acid sequence: CSGMQGASVSGELFF.

In its sample, this clonotype was seen a few times. The chain employs TRBV7-9 and TRBJ2-7; weak D call: TRBD2 (6 bases). V lost 5 bases and J 0 bases, leaving 20 bases between the germline ends. Germline assignment: CDR1 SEHNR and CDR2 FQNEAQ (reference sequence). This CDR3 has 17 residues. This CDR3 reads CASSPDGGIEGSYEQYF. CDR3 sequence (DNA): TGTGCCAGCAGCCCGGATGGGGGGATCGAGGGCTCCTACGAGCAGTACTTC.

This clonotype was counted between two and nine times. The V call is TRBV12-3 or TRBV12-4, the J call TRBJ1-5; D not certain. Trimming left V 2 bases short and J 7 bases short, with 9 bases between. CDR3 length equals 13 residues. CDR3 nucleotide sequence: TGTGCCAGCAGTTTAAAGGCGGGGCAGCCCCAGCATTTT. This gives the protein CASSLKAGQPQHF.

This clonotype came up many times. V gene TRBV27 combines with J gene TRBJ2-7, with 7 bases that match TRBD1. V was clipped by 2 bases and J by 2 bases; unmatched bases: 9. The CDR3 sequence is 16 residues long. Germline V gene sequence: CDR1 MNHEY, CDR2 SMNVEV (reference sequence). The CDR3 spells CASSLISETGTYEQYF. CDR3 nucleotide sequence: TGTGCCAGCAGTTTAATATCCGAGACAGGGACCTACGAGCAGTACTTC.

This clonotype has only a few counts. The chain joins TRBV7-9 to TRBJ2-1, with 8 nucleotides matching TRBD1. The germline V gene has CDR1 SEHNR and CDR2 FQNEAQ (reference sequence). Unmatched junction bases numbered 7, after V lost 3 bases and J lost 6 bases. The CDR3 has 15 amino acids. The DNA of the CDR3 is TGTGCCAGCAGCTTTTCGGACAGGGCGGGCAATGAGCAGTTCTTC. It specifies CASSFSDRAGNEQFF.

As concerns this clonotype: The junction does not match germline at one end; this may be a read error. The V call is TRBV11-3, the J call TRBJ2-1, with TRBD2 identical over 7 bases. Germline V gene lookup returns CDR1 SGHNT and CDR2 YENEEA. The CDR3 loop spans 16 amino acids. The CDR3 here is CASSLGNSGAYDEQFF. CDR3 coding DNA: TGTGCCAGCAGCTTAGGCAACAGCGGGGCCTACGATGAGCAGTTCTTC.

The chain has TRBV6-1 and TRBJ2-2; either TRBD1 or TRBD2 may supply D (6 bases each). The ends were cut back, 3 bases at V and 7 bases at J, with 15 bases in the middle. The germline gives CDR1 MNHNS, CDR2 SASEGT. CDR3 length: 15 residues. DNA for the CDR3: TGTGCCAGCAGTGAGAATGGGGGGCCAAGCGGGGAGCTGTTTTTT. Protein product: CASSENGGPSGELFF.

This rearrangement joins TRBV18 to TRBJ1-5; no reliable D call. The ends were cut back, 10 bases at V and 11 bases at J, with 18 bases in the middle. The germline CDR1 and CDR2 sequences are KGHSH and LQKENI. The CDR3 contains 12 residues. CDR3 DNA: TGTGCCACATCGGAAAATCAAAAGGCCCAGCATTTT. Its translation: CATSENQKAQHF.

This clonotype was seen ten or more times. The rearrangement links TRBV20-1 to TRBJ1-2; D remains ambiguous. The V gene's germline CDR1 is DFQATT and CDR2 SNEGSKA (reference sequence). CDR3 size: 14 residues. V shed 4 bases and J shed 2 bases, with 14 bases lying between them. The CDR3: CSANREAVNYGYTF. DNA of the CDR3: TGCAGTGCTAACCGGGAGGCAGTCAACTATGGCTACACCTTC.

Only a few counts were recorded for this clonotype. The CDR3 spells CASKTGRSYNSPLHF. In DNA, the CDR3 is TGTGCCAGCAAGACAGGGAGGTCCTATAATTCACCCCTCCACTTT. The V gene is TRBV6-5, the J gene TRBJ1-6; 7 nucleotides line up with TRBD1. The CDR3 consists of 15 residues. Germline V CDR1 and CDR2: MNHEY, SVGAGI. With 7 bases clipped from V and 1 base from J, the junction kept 4 bases outside the gene matches.

This clonotype was observed at least ten times. Compared with germline, one end of the junction differs, possibly owing to a read error. This rearrangement joins TRBV27 to TRBJ2-3; 8 nucleotides agree with TRBD2. The CDR3 consists of 15 residues. Per the germline V gene, CDR1 is MNHEY and CDR2 is SMNVEV (reference sequence). CDR3 nucleotide sequence: TGTGCCAGCAGTAGAGATACGGGGGGGCCAGAAACGCAGTATTTT. Protein sequence: CASSRDTGGPETQYF.

This clonotype was seen a handful of times. The rearrangement links TRBV19 to TRBJ2-3, with TRBD1 as a possible D gene (5 bases). The V gene lost 6 bases and the J gene lost 5 bases, with 24 bases spanning the gap. Germline V gene sequence: CDR1 LNHDA, CDR2 SQIVND (reference sequence). CDR3 length: 17 residues. Here the CDR3 reads CASRSRSWQGFEDTQYF. The CDR3 DNA is TGTGCCAGTAGGTCACGCTCATGGCAGGGATTCGAAGATACGCAGTATTTT.

This clonotype was detected ten times or more. This chain connects TRBV6-1 to TRBJ2-5; 10 nucleotides align to TRBD2. Germline CDR1 and CDR2: MNHNS and SASEGT. V shed 7 bases, J shed 3 bases, and the junction held 8 bases outside the gene matches. This CDR3 is built from 15 residues. CDR3 in DNA: TGTGCCAGCAACCTGGGACTAGCGAGAGAAGAGACCCAGTACTTC. Its translation is CASNLGLAREETQYF.

There are many counts of this clonotype. This chain uses TRBV10-2 with TRBJ1-6; TRBD1 matches 8 bases. V lost 5 bases to trimming and J lost 8 bases; unmatched junction nucleotides: 5. Germline loops: CDR1 WSHSY, CDR2 SAAADI. This CDR3 contains 14 residues. CDR3 nucleotides: TGCGCCAGCAGTTATGGACAGGGCTATTCACCCCTCCACTTT. Amino acids: CASSYGQGYSPLHF.

This clonotype has more than one count but fewer than ten. The chain recombines TRBV10-2 with TRBJ1-5; D is undetermined. Germline V lookup: CDR1 WSHSY, CDR2 SAAADI. Trimming took 3 bases from V and 0 from J, leaving 12 bases between them. The CDR3 contains 16 residues. DNA for the CDR3: TGCGCCAGCAGTGATGTGGACCGAGGTAGCAATCAGCCCCAGCATTTT. It encodes CASSDVDRGSNQPQHF.